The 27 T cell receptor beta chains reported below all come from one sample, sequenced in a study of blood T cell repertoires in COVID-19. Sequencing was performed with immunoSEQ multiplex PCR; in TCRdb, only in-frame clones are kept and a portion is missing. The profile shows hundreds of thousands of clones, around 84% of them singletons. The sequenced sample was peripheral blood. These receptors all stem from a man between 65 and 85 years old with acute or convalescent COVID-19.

The CDR3 nucleotides read TGTGCCAGCAGTCCACTAAGGGGGCTATCTCCGTCCAACACTGAAGCTTTCTTT. Protein product: CASSPLRGLSPSNTEAFF. V is TRBV2 and J is TRBJ1-1, with 7 positions matching TRBD1. Germline trimming cut 5 bases from V and 2 bases from J; bases unmatched to any gene: 17. This CDR3 is 18 amino acids long. Germline V gene data show CDR1 as SNHLY and CDR2 as FYNNEI.

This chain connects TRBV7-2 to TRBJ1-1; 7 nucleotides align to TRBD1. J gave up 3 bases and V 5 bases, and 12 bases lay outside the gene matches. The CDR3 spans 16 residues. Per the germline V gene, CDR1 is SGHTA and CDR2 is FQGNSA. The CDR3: CASSRSHRGGDTEAFF. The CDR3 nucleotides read TGTGCCAGCAGCCGCAGTCACAGGGGAGGCGACACTGAAGCTTTCTTT.

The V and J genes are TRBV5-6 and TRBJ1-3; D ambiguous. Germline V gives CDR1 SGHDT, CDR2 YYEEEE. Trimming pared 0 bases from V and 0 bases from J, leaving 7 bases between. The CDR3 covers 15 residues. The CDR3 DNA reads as TGTGCCAGCAGCTTGGGCGGAACCTCTGGAAACACCATATATTTT. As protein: CASSLGGTSGNTIYF.

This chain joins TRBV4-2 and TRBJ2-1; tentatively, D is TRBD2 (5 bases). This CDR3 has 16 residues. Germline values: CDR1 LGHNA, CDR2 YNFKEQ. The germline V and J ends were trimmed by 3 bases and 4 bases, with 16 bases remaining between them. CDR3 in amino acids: CASSHPGSVLYNEQFF. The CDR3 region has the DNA TGTGCCAGCAGCCACCCGGGGTCGGTCTTATACAATGAGCAGTTCTTC.

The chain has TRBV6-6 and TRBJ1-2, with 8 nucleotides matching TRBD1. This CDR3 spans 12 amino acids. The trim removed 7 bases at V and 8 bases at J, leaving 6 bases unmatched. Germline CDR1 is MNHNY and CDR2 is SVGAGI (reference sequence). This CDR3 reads CASTQGAEGYTF. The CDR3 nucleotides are TGTGCCAGCACCCAGGGGGCGGAAGGCTACACCTTC.

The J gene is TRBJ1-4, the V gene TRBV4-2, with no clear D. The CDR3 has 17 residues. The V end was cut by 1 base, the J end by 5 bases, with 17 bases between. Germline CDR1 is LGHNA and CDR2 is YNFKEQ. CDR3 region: CASSQAVGGQRNEKLFF. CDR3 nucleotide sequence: TGTGCCAGCAGCCAAGCGGTGGGTGGGCAGAGAAATGAAAAACTGTTTTTT.

The CDR3 DNA reads as TGTGCCAGCAGACTTGGACAGATCTCCGCCCAGTACTTC. Its translation is CASRLGQISAQYF. The chain recombines TRBV6-6 with TRBJ2-5; possibly TRBD1 for D (6 bases). Trimming took 6 bases from V and 9 from J, leaving 17 bases between them. The CDR3 sequence is 13 residues long. The germline gives CDR1 MNHNY, CDR2 SVGAGI (reference sequence).

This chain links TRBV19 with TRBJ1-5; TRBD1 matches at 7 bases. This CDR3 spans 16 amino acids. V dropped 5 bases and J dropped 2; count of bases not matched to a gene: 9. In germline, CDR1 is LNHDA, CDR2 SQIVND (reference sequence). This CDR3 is CASSPQGGIGNQPQHF. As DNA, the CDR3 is TGTGCCAGTAGTCCCCAGGGGGGTATCGGCAATCAGCCCCAGCATTTT.

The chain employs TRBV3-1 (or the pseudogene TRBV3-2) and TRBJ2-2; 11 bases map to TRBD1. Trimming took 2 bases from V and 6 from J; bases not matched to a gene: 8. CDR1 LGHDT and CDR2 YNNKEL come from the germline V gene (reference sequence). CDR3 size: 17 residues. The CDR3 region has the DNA TGTGCCAGCAGCCAATACCTTGGACAGGGGGCTGCCGGGGAGCTGTTTTTT. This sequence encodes CASSQYLGQGAAGELFF.

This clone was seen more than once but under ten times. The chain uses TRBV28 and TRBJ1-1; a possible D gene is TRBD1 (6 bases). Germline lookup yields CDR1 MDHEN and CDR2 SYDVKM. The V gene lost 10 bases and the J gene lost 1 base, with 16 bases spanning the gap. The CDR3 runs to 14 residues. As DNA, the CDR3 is TGTGCCACCACGGGGGGCGCGGGGAACACTGAAGCTTTCTTT. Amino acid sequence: CATTGGAGNTEAFF.

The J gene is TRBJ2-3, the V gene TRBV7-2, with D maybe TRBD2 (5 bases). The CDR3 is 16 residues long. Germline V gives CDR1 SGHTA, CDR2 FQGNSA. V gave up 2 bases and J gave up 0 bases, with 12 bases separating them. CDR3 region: CASSLFAGPSTDTQYF. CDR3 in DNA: TGTGCCAGCAGCTTATTTGCGGGTCCAAGCACAGATACGCAGTATTTT.

CDR3 amino acids: CASSPLTGSDTGELFF. CDR3 DNA sequence: TGCGCCAGCAGCCCTCTGACAGGGTCGGACACCGGGGAGCTGTTTTTT. V gene TRBV4-3 combines with J gene TRBJ2-2, with 7 bases matching TRBD1. CDR3 length: 16 amino acids. Germline V CDR1 and CDR2: LGHNA, YSLEER. Losses at the gene ends were 4 bases for V and 3 bases for J; bases not matched to a gene: 8.

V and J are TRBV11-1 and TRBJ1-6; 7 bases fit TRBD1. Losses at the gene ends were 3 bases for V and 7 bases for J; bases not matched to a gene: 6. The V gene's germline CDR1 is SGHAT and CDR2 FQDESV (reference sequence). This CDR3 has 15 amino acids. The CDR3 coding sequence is TGTGCCAGCAGCTTCTCAGGGGGTACCAATTCACCCCTCCACTTT. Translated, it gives CASSFSGGTNSPLHF.

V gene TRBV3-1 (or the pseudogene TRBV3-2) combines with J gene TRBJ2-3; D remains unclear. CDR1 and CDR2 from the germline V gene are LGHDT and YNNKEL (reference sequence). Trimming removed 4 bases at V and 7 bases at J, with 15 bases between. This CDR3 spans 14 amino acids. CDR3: CASSPSGAANTQYF. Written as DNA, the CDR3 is TGTGCCAGCAGCCCGTCGGGTGCGGCAAATACGCAGTATTTT.

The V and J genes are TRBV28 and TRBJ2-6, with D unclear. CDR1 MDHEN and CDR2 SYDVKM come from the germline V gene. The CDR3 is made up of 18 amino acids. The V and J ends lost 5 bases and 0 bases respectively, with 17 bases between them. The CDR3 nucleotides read TGTGCCAGCAGTACCGCATTTGGAAACTACTCTGGGGCCAACGTCCTGACTTTC. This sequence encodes CASSTAFGNYSGANVLTF.

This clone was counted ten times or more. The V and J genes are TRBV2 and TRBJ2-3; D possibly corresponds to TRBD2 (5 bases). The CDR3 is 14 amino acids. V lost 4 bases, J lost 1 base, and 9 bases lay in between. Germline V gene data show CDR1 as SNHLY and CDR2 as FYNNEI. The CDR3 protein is CASSVLAGTDTQYF. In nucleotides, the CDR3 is TGTGCCAGCAGTGTCCTAGCCGGCACAGATACGCAGTATTTT.

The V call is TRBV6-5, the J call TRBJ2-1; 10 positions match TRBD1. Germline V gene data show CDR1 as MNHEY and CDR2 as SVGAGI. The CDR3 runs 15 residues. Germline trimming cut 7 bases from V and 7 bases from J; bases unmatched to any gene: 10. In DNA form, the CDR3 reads TGTGCCAGCACCCTTCTCGGACAGGGGGGGAATGAGCAGTTCTTC. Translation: CASTLLGQGGNEQFF.

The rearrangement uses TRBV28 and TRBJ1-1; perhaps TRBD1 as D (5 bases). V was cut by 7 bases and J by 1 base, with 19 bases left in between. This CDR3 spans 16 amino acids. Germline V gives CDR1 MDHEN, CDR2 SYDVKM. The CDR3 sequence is CASTILAGMTNTEAFF. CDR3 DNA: TGTGCCAGCACAATACTGGCAGGGATGACGAACACTGAAGCTTTCTTT.

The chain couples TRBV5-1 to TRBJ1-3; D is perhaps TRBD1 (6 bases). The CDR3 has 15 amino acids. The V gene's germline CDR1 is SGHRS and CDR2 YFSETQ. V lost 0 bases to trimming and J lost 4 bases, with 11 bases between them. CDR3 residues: CASSLAQGYGNTIYF. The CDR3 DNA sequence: TGCGCCAGCAGCTTGGCCCAGGGGTACGGAAACACCATATATTTT.

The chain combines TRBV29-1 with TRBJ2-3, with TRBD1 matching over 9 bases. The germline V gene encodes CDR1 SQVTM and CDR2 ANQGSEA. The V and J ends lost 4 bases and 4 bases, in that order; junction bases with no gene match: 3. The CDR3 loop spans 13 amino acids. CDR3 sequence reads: CSVGTGVADTQYF. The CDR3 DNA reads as TGCAGCGTTGGGACAGGGGTTGCAGATACGCAGTATTTT.

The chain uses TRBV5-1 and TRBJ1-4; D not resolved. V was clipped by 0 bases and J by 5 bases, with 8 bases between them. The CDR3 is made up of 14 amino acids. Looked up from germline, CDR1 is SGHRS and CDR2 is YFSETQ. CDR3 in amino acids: CASSLGGRNEKLFF. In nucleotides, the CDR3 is TGCGCCAGCAGCTTGGGCGGAAGGAATGAAAAACTGTTTTTT.

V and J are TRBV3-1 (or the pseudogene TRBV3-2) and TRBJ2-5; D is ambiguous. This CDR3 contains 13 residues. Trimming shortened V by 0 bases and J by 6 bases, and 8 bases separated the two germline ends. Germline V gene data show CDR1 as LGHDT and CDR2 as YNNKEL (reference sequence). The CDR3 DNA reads TGTGCCAGCAGCCAAGATGAGGCGCAGACCCAGTACTTC. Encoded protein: CASSQDEAQTQYF.

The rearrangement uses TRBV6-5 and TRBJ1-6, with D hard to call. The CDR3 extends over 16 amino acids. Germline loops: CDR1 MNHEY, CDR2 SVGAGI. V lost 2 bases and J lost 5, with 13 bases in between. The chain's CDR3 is CASSYGPAGHNSPLHF. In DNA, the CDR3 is TGTGCCAGCAGTTACGGACCGGCGGGCCATAATTCACCCCTCCACTTT.

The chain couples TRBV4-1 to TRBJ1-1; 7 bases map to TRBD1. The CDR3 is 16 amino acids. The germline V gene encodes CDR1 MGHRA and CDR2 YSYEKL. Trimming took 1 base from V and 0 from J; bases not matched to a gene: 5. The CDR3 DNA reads TGCGCCAGCAGCCAAGTGGCCGGGACAGTGAACACTGAAGCTTTCTTT. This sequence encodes CASSQVAGTVNTEAFF.

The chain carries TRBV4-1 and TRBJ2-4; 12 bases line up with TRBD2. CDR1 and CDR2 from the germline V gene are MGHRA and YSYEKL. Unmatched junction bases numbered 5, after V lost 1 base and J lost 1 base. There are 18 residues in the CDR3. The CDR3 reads CASSQVPSGREAKNIQYF. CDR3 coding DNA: TGCGCCAGCAGCCAAGTCCCTAGCGGGAGGGAGGCCAAAAACATTCAGTACTTC.

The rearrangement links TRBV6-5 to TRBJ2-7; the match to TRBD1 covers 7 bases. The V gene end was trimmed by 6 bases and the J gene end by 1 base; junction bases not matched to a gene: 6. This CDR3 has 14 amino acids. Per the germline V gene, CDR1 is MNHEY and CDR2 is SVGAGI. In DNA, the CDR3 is TGTGCCAGCAGCCGACAGGGTAAGTCCTACGAGCAGTACTTC. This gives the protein CASSRQGKSYEQYF.

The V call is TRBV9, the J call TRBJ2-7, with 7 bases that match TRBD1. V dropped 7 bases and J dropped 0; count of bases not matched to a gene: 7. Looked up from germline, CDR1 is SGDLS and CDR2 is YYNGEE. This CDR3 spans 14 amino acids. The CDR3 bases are TGTGCCAGCGGGACCGGGACAGCCTCCTACGAGCAGTACTTC. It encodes CASGTGTASYEQYF.